These 9 T cell receptor beta chains were sequenced from one sample in a study of control samples from healthy donors and cancer patients. The method was immunoSEQ multiplex PCR; TCRdb's version includes in-frame clones alone and lacks a portion of them. The table includes 150,000 to 200,000 clones, over 85% detected once. Sample: blood. These TCRs come from a man aged 25-45 years in good health.

This chain links TRBV15 with TRBJ2-1; no reliable D call. There are 11 residues in the CDR3. CDR1 and CDR2 (germline): LNHNV, YYDKDF (reference sequence). With 4 bases removed from V and 4 bases from J, the gap between germline ends came to 2 bases. CDR3 region: CATSTYNEQFF. CDR3 nucleotide sequence: TGTGCCACCAGCACTTACAATGAGCAGTTCTTC. The variable domain in full, with the rest retrieved from reference TRBV15 and TRBJ2-1, is DAMVIQNPRYQVTQFGKPVTLSCSQTLNHNVMYWYQQKSSQAPKLLFHYYDKDFNNEADTPDNFQSRRPNTSFCFLDIRSPGLGDTAMYLCATSTYNEQFFGPGTRLTVL.

The chain has TRBV9 and TRBJ1-2, with 7 bases lining up with TRBD1. CDR3 length equals 16 residues. From germline, CDR1 is SGDLS and CDR2 YYNGEE. Losses at the gene ends were 0 bases for V and 8 bases for J; bases not matched to a gene: 13. This chain's CDR3 is CASSVGDREGRGGYTF. CDR3 sequence (DNA): TGTGCCAGCAGCGTAGGTGACAGGGAAGGAAGGGGAGGCTACACCTTC.

The V and J genes are TRBV3-1 (or the pseudogene TRBV3-2) and TRBJ1-3; 8 nucleotides agree with TRBD1. This CDR3 is built from 14 residues. J gave up 7 bases and V 4 bases, and 6 bases lay outside the gene matches. Germline CDR1 LGHDT, CDR2 YNNKEL (reference sequence). The CDR3: CASSRGQGGNTIYF. In nucleotides, the CDR3 is TGTGCCAGCAGCCGAGGACAGGGTGGGAACACCATATATTTT.

This clone was recorded only once. J is TRBJ2-7 and V is TRBV7-2; D tentatively reads TRBD1 or TRBD2 (5 bases each). V dropped 6 bases and J dropped 4 bases, with 19 bases sitting between them. The CDR3 contains 15 residues. CDR1 is SGHTA, CDR2 FQGNSA, per germline. Here the CDR3 reads CASSYRGFTPYEQYF. The CDR3, as DNA: TGTGCCAGCAGTTACCGGGGCTTTACCCCTTACGAGCAGTACTTC.

This rearrangement joins TRBV12-3 or TRBV12-4 to TRBJ1-4; D uncertain. CDR3 length: 11 residues. V lost 6 bases and J 3 bases, leaving 2 bases between the germline ends. This chain's CDR3 is CASSPNEKLFF. The CDR3 DNA is TGTGCCAGCAGCCCTAATGAAAAACTGTTTTTT.

The V gene is TRBV6-6, the J gene TRBJ1-2; D is unresolved. The length of the CDR3 is 14 residues. V shed 6 bases and J shed 2 bases, with 13 bases lying between them. CDR1 is MNHNY, CDR2 SVGAGI, per germline (reference sequence). The chain's CDR3 is CASSRADRNYGYTF. The CDR3 DNA reads TGTGCCAGCAGCCGCGCGGACCGAAACTATGGCTACACCTTC.

This sequence joins TRBV9 and TRBJ2-1; D is possibly TRBD2 (6 bases). CDR1 and CDR2 from the germline V gene are SGDLS and YYNGEE. The CDR3 spans 13 residues. V lost 2 bases to trimming and J lost 5 bases, with 8 bases between them. In DNA, the CDR3 is TGTGCCAGCAGCGTGGGACTGGACAATGAGCAGTTCTTC. Protein: CASSVGLDNEQFF.

By its share, this clone is medium-sized. The chain links TRBV11-1 to TRBJ1-1; TRBD1 matches at 9 bases. V lost 6 bases and J lost 5; bases outside the gene matches: 10. Germline CDR1 reads SGHAT; CDR2 reads FQDESV (reference sequence). This CDR3 comprises 15 residues. CDR3 in amino acids: CASSFTGGSGTEAFF. The CDR3 DNA reads as TGTGCCAGCAGTTTCACAGGGGGCAGTGGGACTGAAGCTTTCTTT.

This chain joins TRBV9 and TRBJ2-1; 11 nucleotides line up with TRBD2. The V segment lost 3 bases and the J segment 4 bases; nucleotides outside the gene matches: 3. This CDR3 contains 15 residues. Germline-derived CDR1 and CDR2 are SGDLS and YYNGEE. Here the CDR3 reads CASSASGGNYNEQFF. In DNA, the CDR3 is TGTGCCAGCAGCGCTAGCGGGGGGAATTACAATGAGCAGTTCTTC.